This T cell receptor beta chain was recorded in a study of blood T cell repertoires in COVID-19. Study overall: COVID-19 samples, acute and convalescent, were from the United States, Italy and Spain. From T cells, B-cell-depleted T cells, or PBMCs came the material, which was cDNA or gDNA.

In the authors' methods: Cell counts per sample came from amplifying reference gene primers. Profiled with immunoSEQ multiplex PCR; TCRdb holds only in-frame clones, not every one. V and J calls and clone size are copied from that table; D and trimming were computed from the DNA. The table includes hundreds of thousands of clones, approximately 89% detected once. Germline V CDR1 and CDR2: MGHRA, YSYEKL. This CDR3 comprises 11 residues. V lost 5 bases and J lost 8, with 9 bases in between. The genes are TRBV4-1 and TRBJ1-1, with D possibly matching TRBD1 (5 bases). This TCR was recovered from a woman aged 18-29 years who had recovered from COVID-19. Sequenced sample: peripheral blood. The CDR3: CASSRDREAFF. The DNA for the CDR3 is TGCGCCAGCAGCAGAGACAGAGAAGCTTTCTTT.